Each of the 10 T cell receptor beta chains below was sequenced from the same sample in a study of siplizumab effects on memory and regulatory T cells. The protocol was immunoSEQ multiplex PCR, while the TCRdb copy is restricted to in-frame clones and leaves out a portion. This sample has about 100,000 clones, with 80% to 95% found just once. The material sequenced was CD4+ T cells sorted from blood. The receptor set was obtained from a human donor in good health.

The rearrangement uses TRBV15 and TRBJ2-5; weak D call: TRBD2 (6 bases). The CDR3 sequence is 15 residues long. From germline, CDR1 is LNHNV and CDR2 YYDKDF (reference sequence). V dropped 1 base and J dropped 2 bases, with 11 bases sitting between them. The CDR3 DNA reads TGTGCCACCAGCAGAGGAGCTAGCGCACAAGAGACCCAGTACTTC. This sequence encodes CATSRGASAQETQYF. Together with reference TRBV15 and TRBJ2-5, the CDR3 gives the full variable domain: DAMVIQNPRYQVTQFGKPVTLSCSQTLNHNVMYWYQQKSSQAPKLLFHYYDKDFNNEADTPDNFQSRRPNTSFCFLDIRSPGLGDTAMYLCATSRGASAQETQYFGPGTRLLVL.

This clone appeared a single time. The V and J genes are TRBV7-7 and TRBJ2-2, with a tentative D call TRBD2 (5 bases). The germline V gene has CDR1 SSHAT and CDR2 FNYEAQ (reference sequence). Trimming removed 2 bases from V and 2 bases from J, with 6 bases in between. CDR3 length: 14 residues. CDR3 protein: CASSLSGNTGELFF. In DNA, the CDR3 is TGTGCCAGCAGCTTAAGCGGCAACACCGGGGAGCTGTTTTTT.

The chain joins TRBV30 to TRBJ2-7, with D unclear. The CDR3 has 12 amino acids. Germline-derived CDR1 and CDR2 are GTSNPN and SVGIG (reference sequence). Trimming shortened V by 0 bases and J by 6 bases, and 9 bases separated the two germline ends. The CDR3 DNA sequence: TGTGCCTGGAGTGTACAGTGGGTCGAGCAGTACTTC. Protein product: CAWSVQWVEQYF.

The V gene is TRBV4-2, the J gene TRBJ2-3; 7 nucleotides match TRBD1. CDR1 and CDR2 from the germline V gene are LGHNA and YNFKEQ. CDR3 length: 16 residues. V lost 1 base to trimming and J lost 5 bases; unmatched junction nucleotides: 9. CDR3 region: CASSQGQTGLGDTQYF. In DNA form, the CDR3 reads TGTGCCAGCAGCCAAGGTCAGACAGGGCTGGGAGATACGCAGTATTTT.

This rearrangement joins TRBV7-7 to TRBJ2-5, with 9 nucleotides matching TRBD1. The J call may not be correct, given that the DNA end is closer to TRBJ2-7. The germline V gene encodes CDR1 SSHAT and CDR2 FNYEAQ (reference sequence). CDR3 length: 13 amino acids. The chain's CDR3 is CASSFGQGNEQYF. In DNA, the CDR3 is TGTGCCAGCAGCTTTGGACAGGGGAACGAGCAGTACTTC.

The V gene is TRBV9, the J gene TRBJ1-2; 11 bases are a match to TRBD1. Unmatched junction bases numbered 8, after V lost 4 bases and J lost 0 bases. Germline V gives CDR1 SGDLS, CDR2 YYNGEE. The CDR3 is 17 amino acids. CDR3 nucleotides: TGTGCCAGCAGCATAGGACAGGGGGCTCGAGCTAACTATGGCTACACCTTC. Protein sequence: CASSIGQGARANYGYTF. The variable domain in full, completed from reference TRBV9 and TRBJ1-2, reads DSGVTQTPKHLITATGQRVTLRCSPRSGDLSVYWYQQSLDQGLQFLIQYYNGEERAKGNILERFSAQQFPDLHSELNLSSLELGDSALYFCASSIGQGARANYGYTFGSGTRLTVV.

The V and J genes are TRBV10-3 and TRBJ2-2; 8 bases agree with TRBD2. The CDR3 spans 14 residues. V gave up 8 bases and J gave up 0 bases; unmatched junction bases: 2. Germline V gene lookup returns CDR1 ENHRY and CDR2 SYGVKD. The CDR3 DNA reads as TGTGCCATCCGAGCGGGGGCGAACACCGGGGAGCTGTTTTTT. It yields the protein CAIRAGANTGELFF.

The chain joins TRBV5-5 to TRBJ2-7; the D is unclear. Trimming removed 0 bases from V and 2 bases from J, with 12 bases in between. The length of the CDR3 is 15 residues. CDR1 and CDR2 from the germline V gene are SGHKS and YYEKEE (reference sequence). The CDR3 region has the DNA TGTGCCAGCAGCTTGGAGAAATTGGGAACCTACGAGCAGTACTTC. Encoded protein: CASSLEKLGTYEQYF.

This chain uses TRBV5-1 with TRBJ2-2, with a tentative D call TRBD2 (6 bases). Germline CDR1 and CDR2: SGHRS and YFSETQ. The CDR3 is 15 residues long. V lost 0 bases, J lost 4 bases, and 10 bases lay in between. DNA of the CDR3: TGCGCCAGCAGCTTGGGACTAGATTTCACCGGGGAGCTGTTTTTT. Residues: CASSLGLDFTGELFF.

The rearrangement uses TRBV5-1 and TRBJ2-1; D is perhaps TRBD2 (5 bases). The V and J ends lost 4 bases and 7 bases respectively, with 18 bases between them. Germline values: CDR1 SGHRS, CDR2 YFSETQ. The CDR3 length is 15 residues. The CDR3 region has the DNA TGCGCCAGCAGCCCTAGCTTATCCCCTATGAATGAGCAGTTCTTC. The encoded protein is CASSPSLSPMNEQFF. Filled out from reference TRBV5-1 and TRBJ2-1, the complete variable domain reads KAGVTQTPRYLIKTRGQQVTLSCSPISGHRSVSWYQQTPGQGLQFLFEYFSETQRNKGNFPGRFSGRQFSNSRSEMNVSTLELGDSALYLCASSPSLSPMNEQFFGPGTRLTVL.